Below, 27 T cell receptor beta chains from the same sample are listed, as sequenced in a study of response to subunit inactivated influenza vaccine. TCRdb recomputed calls from the RT-PCR reads with MiXCR, one row per CDR3 protein. Here the sample spans 450,000 to 500,000 distinct CDR3 sequences, approximately 10% being singletons. This material consisted of PBMCs from blood, taken around seven weeks after vaccination. The receptors come from a man in his fifties or sixties who received an inactivated influenza vaccine.

This clonotype appeared a few times. The rearrangement uses TRBV4-3 and TRBJ2-1; 9 bases fit TRBD1. Germline loops: CDR1 LGHNA, CDR2 YSLEER. V trimming: 3 bases; J trimming: 8 bases; junction bases outside the gene matches: 17. The CDR3 extends over 18 amino acids. This CDR3 is CASSHRTTTGGGVDEQFF. The DNA for the CDR3 is TGCGCCAGCAGCCACCGCACTACGACAGGGGGAGGGGTCGATGAGCAGTTCTTC.

This clonotype was observed many times. The rearrangement links TRBV4-2 to TRBJ2-1, with 7 positions matching TRBD1. This CDR3 is built from 15 residues. J lost 12 bases, V lost 1 base, and 12 bases had no gene match. Germline CDR1 reads LGHNA; CDR2 reads YNFKEQ. This CDR3 is CASSQGGTAYVGQFF. The CDR3 DNA follows: TGTGCCAGCAGCCAAGGTGGGACAGCGTACGTGGGGCAGTTCTTC.

The chain couples TRBV29-1 to TRBJ2-3, with 13 bases fitting TRBD2. The V gene's germline CDR1 is SQVTM and CDR2 ANQGSEA. The CDR3 loop spans 14 amino acids. The V segment lost 1 base and the J segment 6 bases; nucleotides outside the gene matches: 1. CDR3 nucleotide sequence: TGCAGCGTTGAAGGGACTAGCGGGGGTGATACGCAGTATTTT. As protein: CSVEGTSGGDTQYF.

This clonotype has just a few counts. This chain joins TRBV10-3 and TRBJ1-5, with 7 bases aligning to TRBD1. The CDR3 is made up of 18 amino acids. V trimming: 0 bases; J trimming: 4 bases; junction bases outside the gene matches: 12. Germline CDR1 is ENHRY and CDR2 is SYGVKD. CDR3 region: CAISESQGRGGRNQPQHF. Written as DNA, the CDR3 is TGTGCCATCAGTGAGTCACAGGGGAGAGGGGGGAGAAATCAGCCCCAGCATTTT.

This clonotype turned up a few times. The genes are TRBV7-9 and TRBJ2-5; perhaps TRBD1 as D (5 bases). Between the trimmed V and J ends, which lost 1 base and 5 bases, there was a span of 11 bases. CDR1 is SEHNR and CDR2 is FQNEAQ in the germline V gene (reference sequence). The CDR3 totals 14 residues. The CDR3 protein is CASSLDQGSETQYF. The CDR3 DNA reads TGTGCCAGCAGCTTAGACCAGGGATCGGAGACCCAGTACTTC.

The V and J genes are TRBV4-3 and TRBJ1-5; D is undetermined. Trimming removed 0 bases from V and 1 base from J, with 10 bases in between. The CDR3 has 16 residues. The germline CDR1 and CDR2 sequences are LGHNA and YSLEER. This CDR3 is CASSQEAGLSNQPQHF. CDR3 coding DNA: TGCGCCAGCAGCCAAGAAGCTGGTTTAAGCAATCAGCCCCAGCATTTT.

This clonotype occurred many times. The J gene is TRBJ1-5, the V gene TRBV6-1; TRBD1 matches 9 bases. V was clipped by 5 bases and J by 4 bases; unmatched bases: 6. The CDR3 is made up of 15 amino acids. Germline V gene data show CDR1 as MNHNS and CDR2 as SASEGT. CDR3 sequence: CASSQTGTGNQPQHF. Written as DNA, the CDR3 is TGTGCCAGCAGTCAGACCGGGACAGGGAATCAGCCCCAGCATTTT.

As regards this clonotype: This may be a read error, as it is one base from a much larger clone. This chain joins TRBV7-6 and TRBJ2-1; no reliable D call. CDR1 and CDR2 from the germline V gene are SGHVS and FNYEAQ. The ends were cut back, 6 bases at V and 8 bases at J, with 11 bases in the middle. The CDR3 totals 12 residues. The CDR3 nucleotides read TGTGCCAGCAGTTTCGACGAGGATGAGCAGTTCTTC. It encodes CASSFDEDEQFF.

This clonotype showed up just a few times. The chain links TRBV7-6 to TRBJ2-2, with D possibly being TRBD1 or TRBD2 (5 bases each). This CDR3 has 14 residues. The V end was cut by 5 bases, the J end by 7 bases, with 14 bases between. Looked up from germline, CDR1 is SGHVS and CDR2 is FNYEAQ. The CDR3 region has the DNA TGTGCCAGCAGCGTAGGGACCTCCGGCGGGGAGCTGTTTTTT. Encoded protein: CASSVGTSGGELFF.

The chain links TRBV10-3 to TRBJ2-3; TRBD2 matches at 9 bases. Germline CDR1 and CDR2: ENHRY and SYGVKD. J lost 8 bases, V lost 0 bases, and 9 bases had no gene match. This CDR3 has 16 amino acids. CDR3 sequence (DNA): TGTGCCATCAGTGAGTCGCCTAGCGGGGACGGAGGTACGCAGTATTTT. This gives the protein CAISESPSGDGGTQYF.

This clonotype was seen once. The chain recombines TRBV5-4 with TRBJ2-2; 9 bases are a match to TRBD2. This CDR3 comprises 14 residues. The V gene's germline CDR1 is SGHNT and CDR2 YYREEE (reference sequence). Trimming at V came to 6 bases and at J to 6 bases, leaving 6 bases not matched to a gene. The CDR3 loop is CASNPRGGPGELFF. The CDR3 region has the DNA TGTGCCAGCAATCCGCGGGGGGGCCCCGGGGAGCTGTTTTTT.

This clonotype has more than one count but fewer than ten. This chain uses TRBV2 with TRBJ2-1; 7 bases agree with TRBD2. The CDR3 spans 15 residues. CDR1 SNHLY and CDR2 FYNNEI come from the germline V gene. V lost 6 bases, J lost 6 bases, and 11 bases stayed unmatched. DNA for the CDR3: TGTGCCAGCAGAAAAGGGGTAGCGGGCGGCAATGAGCAGTTCTTC. Protein: CASRKGVAGGNEQFF.

This chain uses TRBV5-1 with TRBJ1-2, with D possibly being TRBD1 (5 bases). Germline-derived CDR1 and CDR2 are SGHRS and YFSETQ. This CDR3 has 13 residues. V was pared by 4 bases and J by 8 bases, with 15 bases between. CDR3 bases: TGCGCCAGCAGCCACCGGGGACTAGGAGGCTACACCTTC. Translated: CASSHRGLGGYTF. The variable domain in full, completed from reference TRBV5-1 and TRBJ1-2, reads KAGVTQTPRYLIKTRGQQVTLSCSPISGHRSVSWYQQTPGQGLQFLFEYFSETQRNKGNFPGRFSGRQFSNSRSEMNVSTLELGDSALYLCASSHRGLGGYTFGSGTRLTVV.

This clonotype showed up just a few times. One end of the junction does not line up with germline, which may come from a read error. The chain carries TRBV29-1 and TRBJ2-1; D remains unclear. CDR3 size: 13 residues. Germline lookup yields CDR1 SQVTM and CDR2 ANQGSEA. The CDR3 spells CSATESSHNEQFF. The CDR3, as DNA: TGCAGCGCCACAGAGAGCTCCCACAATGAGCAGTTCTTC.

In DNA form, the CDR3 reads TGTGCCAGCAGCCCACAGGGAGCAATCTACGAGCAGTACTTC. Its translation is CASSPQGAIYEQYF. The chain couples TRBV7-6 to TRBJ2-7; maybe TRBD1 (6 bases). CDR3 size: 14 residues. Germline loops: CDR1 SGHVS, CDR2 FNYEAQ. The V end was cut by 5 bases, the J end by 3 bases, with 14 bases between.

The sample holds a few counts of this clonotype. This rearrangement joins TRBV2 to TRBJ1-2; D call uncertain. CDR3 size: 13 residues. V lost 5 bases and J 0 bases, leaving 7 bases between the germline ends. Germline V gives CDR1 SNHLY, CDR2 FYNNEI. The CDR3 DNA is TGTGCCAGCAGTTCCAGTGCTAACTATGGCTACACCTTC. It translates to CASSSSANYGYTF.

This clonotype was found many times. The chain is built from TRBV7-9 and TRBJ2-7; 9 bases are shared with TRBD1. The germline CDR1 and CDR2 sequences are SEHNR and FQNEAQ (reference sequence). The CDR3 has 17 amino acids. The junction had 14 bases not matched to a gene; V was cut back by 4 bases and J by 4 bases. The DNA for the CDR3 is TGTGCCAGCAGCTCCGATATACCGGGACAGGGCTTTTACGAGCAGTACTTC. Encoded protein: CASSSDIPGQGFYEQYF.

This clonotype was recorded a few times. The V call is TRBV9, the J call TRBJ2-2; possibly TRBD2 for D (7 bases). From germline, CDR1 is SGDLS and CDR2 YYNGEE. Trimming took off 4 bases at V and 7 bases at J, with 14 bases between the two ends. This CDR3 is 14 amino acids long. CDR3 amino acids: CASSPSGTHGELFF. CDR3 sequence (DNA): TGTGCCAGCAGCCCCAGCGGGACACACGGGGAGCTGTTTTTT.

The chain employs TRBV20-1 and TRBJ2-1, with 15 bases fitting TRBD2. The junction had 5 bases not matched to a gene; V was cut back by 1 base and J by 7 bases. Germline CDR1 and CDR2: DFQATT and SNEGSKA (reference sequence). This CDR3 contains 16 residues. The CDR3 coding sequence is TGCAGTGCTAGAGGGACTAGCGGGAGGGCAGGTAATGAGCAGTTCTTC. Translated: CSARGTSGRAGNEQFF.

This clonotype showed up many times. The chain employs TRBV12-3 or TRBV12-4 and TRBJ2-1; D is undetermined. This CDR3 is 14 amino acids long. With 2 bases removed from V and 4 bases from J, the gap between germline ends came to 9 bases. The CDR3 nucleotides are TGTGCCAGCAGTTTAAGTCGGCGATACAATGAGCAGTTCTTC. Its translation is CASSLSRRYNEQFF.

This clonotype was picked up many times. The chain couples TRBV11-2 to TRBJ1-5; D not resolved. V shed 0 bases and J shed 7 bases, with 7 bases lying between them. This CDR3 has 13 residues. CDR1 and CDR2 (germline): SGHAT, FQNNGV. CDR3 loop: CASSLDIAQPQHF. In nucleotides, the CDR3 is TGTGCCAGCAGCTTAGATATCGCCCAGCCCCAGCATTTT.

This chain links TRBV4-3 with TRBJ2-7; 8 bases are a match to TRBD2. V was clipped by 4 bases and J by 2 bases; unmatched bases: 10. CDR1 and CDR2 from the germline V gene are LGHNA and YSLEER. The CDR3 extends over 16 amino acids. The CDR3 DNA sequence: TGCGCCAGCAGCCCTCGGGGGGGCAGGGAAGCCTACGAGCAGTACTTC. Amino acid sequence: CASSPRGGREAYEQYF.

This chain uses TRBV10-3 with TRBJ2-7, with TRBD1 matching over 9 bases. V lost 6 bases, J lost 0 bases, and 6 bases stayed unmatched. The CDR3 consists of 15 residues. Germline assignment: CDR1 ENHRY and CDR2 SYGVKD. In DNA, the CDR3 is TGTGCCATCAGACGCGGGACAGGGTACTCCTACGAGCAGTACTTC. As protein: CAIRRGTGYSYEQYF.

This clonotype was seen many times. The CDR3 DNA reads TGTGCCAGCCGAAACGAGGGATCCTACGAGCAGTACTTC. Residues: CASRNEGSYEQYF. The chain is built from TRBV6-2 or TRBV6-3 and TRBJ2-7; maybe TRBD2 (5 bases). With 8 bases removed from V and 1 base from J, the gap between germline ends came to 12 bases. In germline, CDR1 is MNHEY, CDR2 SVGEGT. The CDR3 loop spans 13 amino acids.

Only a few counts were recorded for this clonotype. This rearrangement joins TRBV7-2 to TRBJ1-6; 9 nucleotides agree with TRBD1. The ends lost 5 bases at V and 5 bases at J; junction bases unmatched: 4. The CDR3 contains 15 residues. CDR1 SGHTA and CDR2 FQGNSA come from the germline V gene. CDR3 sequence (DNA): TGTGCCAGCAGCGTACAGGGGGCGGATAATTCACCCCTCCACTTT. Its protein product is CASSVQGADNSPLHF.

This clonotype was observed a few times. The chain employs TRBV7-8 and TRBJ2-1; 11 positions match TRBD2. Germline-derived CDR1 and CDR2 are SGHVS and FQNEAQ. Losses at the gene ends were 6 bases for V and 5 bases for J; bases not matched to a gene: 6. This CDR3 has 15 amino acids. The CDR3, as DNA: TGTGCCAGCAGTTCCCCGGGACTAGCGGACAATGAGCAGTTCTTC. Translation gives CASSSPGLADNEQFF.

The chain has TRBV4-3 and TRBJ1-3; 7 nucleotides line up with TRBD1. The CDR3 has 16 amino acids. From germline, CDR1 is LGHNA and CDR2 YSLEER. Trimming cost V 0 bases and J 3 bases; bases outside gene matches: 5. CDR3 nucleotides: TGCGCCAGCAGCCAAGAACGGAGGGGGCTTGGAAACACCATATATTTT. Amino acid sequence: CASSQERRGLGNTIYF.